A single TCR beta chain is shown here with its context. Additional DNA sequences in this sample encode the identical CDR3. V was clipped by 10 bases and J by 5 bases; unmatched bases: 15. The CDR3 extends over 15 amino acids. CDR1 is MNHEY, CDR2 SVGAGI, per germline. This sample was taken from a study of control samples from healthy donors and cancer patients. The data were produced by immunoSEQ multiplex PCR, yet TCRdb's version contains in-frame clones alone and is incomplete. The sample includes 150,000 or so clones, 92% seen only once; the top ten take about 1.9%. The sequence was obtained from a woman between 50 and 59 years old in good health. The chain recombines TRBV6-5 with TRBJ2-7, with 9 bases identical to TRBD2. Sequenced sample: blood. The CDR3 bases are TGTGCCACCCAAGGTCGGGGCGGGGGGGCCCACGAGCAGTACTTC. Encoded protein: CATQGRGGGAHEQYF.